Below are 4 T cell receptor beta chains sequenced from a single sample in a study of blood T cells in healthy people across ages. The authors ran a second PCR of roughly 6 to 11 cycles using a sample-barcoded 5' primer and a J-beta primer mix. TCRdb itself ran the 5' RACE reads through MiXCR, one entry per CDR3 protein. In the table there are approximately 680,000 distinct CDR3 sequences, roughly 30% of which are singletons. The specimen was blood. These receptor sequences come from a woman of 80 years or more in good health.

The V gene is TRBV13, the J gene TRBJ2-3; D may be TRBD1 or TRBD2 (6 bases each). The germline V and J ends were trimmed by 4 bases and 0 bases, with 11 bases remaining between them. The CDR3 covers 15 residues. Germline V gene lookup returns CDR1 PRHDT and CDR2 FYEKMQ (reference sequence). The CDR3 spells CASSSGAGSTDTQYF. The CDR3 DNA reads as TGTGCCAGCAGCTCAGGGGCGGGAAGCACAGATACGCAGTATTTT.

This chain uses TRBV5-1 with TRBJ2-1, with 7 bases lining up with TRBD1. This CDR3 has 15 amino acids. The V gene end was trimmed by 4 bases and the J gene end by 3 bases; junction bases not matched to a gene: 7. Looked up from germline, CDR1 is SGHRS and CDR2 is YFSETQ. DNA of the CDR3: TGCGCCAGCAGCCCGGACAGGACATACTACAATGAGCAGTTCTTC. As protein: CASSPDRTYYNEQFF.

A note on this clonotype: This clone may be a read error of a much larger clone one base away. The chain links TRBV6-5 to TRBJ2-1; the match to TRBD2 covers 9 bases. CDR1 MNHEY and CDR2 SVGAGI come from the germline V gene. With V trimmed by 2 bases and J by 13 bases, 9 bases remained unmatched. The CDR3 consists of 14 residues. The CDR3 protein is CASSYGLAMETQFF. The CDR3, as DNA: TGTGCCAGCAGTTACGGACTAGCGATGGAGACCCAGTTCTTC.

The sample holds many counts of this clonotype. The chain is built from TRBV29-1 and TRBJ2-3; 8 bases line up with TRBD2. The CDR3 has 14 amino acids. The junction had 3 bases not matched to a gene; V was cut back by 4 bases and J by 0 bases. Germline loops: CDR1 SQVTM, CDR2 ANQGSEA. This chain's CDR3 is CSVGTSISTDTQYF. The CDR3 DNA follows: TGCAGCGTTGGGACTAGCATTAGCACAGATACGCAGTATTTT.